The clone carrying this T cell receptor (beta chain) turned up a few times. Its matching antigen is unknown. Trimming at V came to 1 base and at J to 10 bases, leaving 7 bases not matched to a gene. This CDR3 comprises 14 residues. The germline CDR1 and CDR2 sequences are SEHNR and FQNEAQ (reference sequence). PCR amplification relied on 60 Vbeta primers (plus 13 Jbeta primers). Measured with immunoSEQ multiplex PCR; TCRdb has only the in-frame clones, and not every one. The sample gives some 140,000 clones, approximately 77% of which show up once; 0.75% to 0.95% is in the top ten. The record originates from a study of cytomegalovirus exposure and HLA in healthy donors. Findings of the study overall: As confirmed in vitro, three CMV-associated chains were specific for CMV antigens. Sequencing depth roughly uniform across donors was assumed in presence/absence analyses.

The rearrangement uses TRBV7-9 and TRBJ1-1; 9 bases line up with TRBD1. This TCR derives from a woman aged 55-69 years in good health and CMV-seronegative. The material sequenced was PBMCs. For the CDR3, the DNA is TGTGCCAGCAGCTTAGAGGGCGCGACAGGGGGAGCTTTCTTT. Translated, it gives CASSLEGATGGAFF.